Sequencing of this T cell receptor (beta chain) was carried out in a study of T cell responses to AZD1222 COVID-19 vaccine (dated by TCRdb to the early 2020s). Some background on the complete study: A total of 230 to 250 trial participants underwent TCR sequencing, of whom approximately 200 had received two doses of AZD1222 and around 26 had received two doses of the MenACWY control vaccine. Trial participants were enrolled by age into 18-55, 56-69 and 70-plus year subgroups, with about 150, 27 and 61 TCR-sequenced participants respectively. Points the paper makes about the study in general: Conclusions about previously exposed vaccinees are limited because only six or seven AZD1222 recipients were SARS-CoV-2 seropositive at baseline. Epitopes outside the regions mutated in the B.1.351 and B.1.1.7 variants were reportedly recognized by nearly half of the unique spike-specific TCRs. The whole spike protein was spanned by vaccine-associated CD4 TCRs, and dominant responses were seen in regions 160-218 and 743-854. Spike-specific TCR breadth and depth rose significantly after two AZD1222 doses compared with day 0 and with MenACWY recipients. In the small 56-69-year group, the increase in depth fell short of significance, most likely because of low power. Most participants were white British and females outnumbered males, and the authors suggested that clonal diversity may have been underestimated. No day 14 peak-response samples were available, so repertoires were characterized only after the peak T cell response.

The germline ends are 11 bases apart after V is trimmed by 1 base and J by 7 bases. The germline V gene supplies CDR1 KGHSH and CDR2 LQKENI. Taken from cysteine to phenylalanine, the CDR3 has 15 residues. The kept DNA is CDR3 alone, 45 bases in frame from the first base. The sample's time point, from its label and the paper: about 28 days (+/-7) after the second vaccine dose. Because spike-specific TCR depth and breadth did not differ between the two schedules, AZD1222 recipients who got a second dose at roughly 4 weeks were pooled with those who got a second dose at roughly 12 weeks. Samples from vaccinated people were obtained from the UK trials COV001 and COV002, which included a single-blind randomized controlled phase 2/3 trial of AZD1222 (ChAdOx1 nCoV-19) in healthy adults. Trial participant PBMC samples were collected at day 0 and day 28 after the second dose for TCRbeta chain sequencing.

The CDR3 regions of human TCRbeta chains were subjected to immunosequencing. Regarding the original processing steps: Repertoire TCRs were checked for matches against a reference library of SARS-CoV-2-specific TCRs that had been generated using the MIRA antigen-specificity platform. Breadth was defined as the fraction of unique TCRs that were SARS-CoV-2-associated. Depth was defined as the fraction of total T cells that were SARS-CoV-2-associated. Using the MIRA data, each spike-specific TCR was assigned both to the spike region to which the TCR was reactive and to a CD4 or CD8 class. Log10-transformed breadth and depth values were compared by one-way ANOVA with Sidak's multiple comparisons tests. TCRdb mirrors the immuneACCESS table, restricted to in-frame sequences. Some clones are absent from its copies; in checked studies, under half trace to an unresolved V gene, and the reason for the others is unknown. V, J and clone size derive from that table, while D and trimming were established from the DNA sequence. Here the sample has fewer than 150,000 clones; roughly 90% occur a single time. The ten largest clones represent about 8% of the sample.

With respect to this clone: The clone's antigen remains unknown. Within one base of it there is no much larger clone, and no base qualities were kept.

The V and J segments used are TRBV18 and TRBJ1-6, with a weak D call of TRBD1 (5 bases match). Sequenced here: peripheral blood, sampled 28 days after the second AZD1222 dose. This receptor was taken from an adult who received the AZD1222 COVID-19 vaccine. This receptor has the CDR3 CASSPRGDPNSPLHF. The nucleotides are TGTGCCAGCTCACCACGAGGGGACCCCAATTCACCCCTCCACTTT.